This T cell receptor beta chain emerged from a study of shared clonotypes between healthy human individuals. Sequencing used immunoSEQ multiplex PCR; TCRdb keeps in-frame clones, though not all of them. The table lists about 2.3 million clones, less than 95% of them singletons. The split of CD4+ cells yielded CD45RA+ naive and CD45RA-negative memory subsets. Whole-study results and caveats: Among donors, clonotype sharing was expected to be affected by sequencing depth. Some clonotypes were shared by all four sorted-subset donors, while others were not shared. The non-shared ones had lower generation probabilities than the shared ones.

Trimming removed 5 bases from V and 3 bases from J; junction bases left unmatched: 9. Germline V gene lookup returns CDR1 SGHAT and CDR2 FQDESV (reference sequence). The CDR3 runs 18 residues. A note on this clone: Its antigen is currently unknown.

The rearrangement links TRBV11-1 to TRBJ2-1, with 14 bases fitting TRBD2. The source material was naive CD4+ T cells from PBMCs. Subset of the sample: CD45RA+ positively selected. The sequence was collected from a young man in good health. Some clones in this sample may be carry-over from other donors' samples. The CDR3 here is CASSRSRLAGGGYNEQFF. In DNA form, the CDR3 reads TGTGCCAGCAGCCGGAGTCGACTAGCGGGAGGGGGCTACAATGAGCAGTTCTTC.